This T cell receptor beta chain was captured by sequencing in a study of CXCR3-negative and CXCR3-positive naive CD8 T cells. Study-wide results and limits: Most assays were run on fresh PBMCs (CXCR3 expression partially decreased after cryopreservation).

In regard to this clonotype: The antigen is undetermined.

CDR3 length: 18 residues. Germline V gives CDR1 SGHRS, CDR2 YFSETQ. With UMI labels, 5' RACE was used to prepare the TRB cDNA libraries. TCRdb reprocessed the 5' RACE reads and reports one entry per CDR3 protein, with no DNA. The listing records around 50,000 distinct CDR3 sequences. Material: naive CXCR3- CD8+ T cells from blood. Subset given: CD45RO-CCR7+CD27+CD95- naive CD8+ T cells lacking CXCR3 (TNR3-). The source of this sequence is a human donor in good health. Some clones in this sample may be carry-over from other donors' samples. The V and J genes are TRBV5-1 and TRBJ2-6; lacking DNA, the TRBD1 call made by TCRdb goes unchecked. The CDR3: CASSLADGAGAGANVLTF.